These 21 T cell receptor beta chains originate from one sample sequenced in a study of CD8+CD57+ T cells in acquired aplastic anemia (dated by TCRdb to the late 2010s). The listed sequencing device is Illumina HiSeq 2000. Profiling of TCR beta VDJ combinations and CDR3 sequences used genomic DNA as the template. TCRdb handled the public reads itself, with Q25 trimming in fastp and clone calling in MiXCR, and kept productive beta chains. Rows with a matching CDR3 protein are joined into one entry that keeps the most common DNA and genes. The sample table contains about 200,000 distinct CDR3 sequences; only one count was recorded for 50% to 70% of them. The ten most abundant clones make up around 50% of the sample. Expansion of CD8+CD57+ cells had been shown by flow cytometry in the patients chosen for sequencing. Sequencing input: sorted CD4+, CD8+, or CD8+CD57+ T cells (not recorded which) from PBMCs. Receptors were obtained from a human donor with aplastic anemia.

Ten or more counts support this clonotype. This chain connects TRBV7-9 to TRBJ2-1, with 13 bases fitting TRBD2. Germline CDR1 SEHNR, CDR2 FQNEAQ (reference sequence). V lost 4 bases and J lost 0; bases outside the gene matches: 6. CDR3 length: 18 residues. The CDR3 spells CASSSRTSGGSSYNEQFF. In DNA form, the CDR3 reads TGTGCCAGCAGCTCGCGGACTAGCGGGGGTAGCTCCTACAATGAGCAGTTCTTC.

The rearrangement links TRBV9 to TRBJ2-1; TRBD2 matches 9 bases. CDR1 and CDR2 from the germline V gene are SGDLS and YYNGEE. The CDR3 spans 16 residues. Germline trimming cut 0 bases from V and 5 bases from J; bases unmatched to any gene: 6. The CDR3 region is CASSVADSGRNNEQFF. The DNA for the CDR3 is TGTGCCAGCAGCGTAGCGGATAGCGGGAGAAACAATGAGCAGTTCTTC.

The gene calls are TRBV12-3 or TRBV12-4 and TRBJ2-1, with D tentatively TRBD2 (5 bases). Trimming left V 3 bases short and J 10 bases short, with 7 bases between. This CDR3 region has 11 residues. CDR3 bases: TGTGCCAGCAGTTTGGGAGTGGAGCAGTTCTTC. Its protein product is CASSLGVEQFF.

The J gene is TRBJ1-2, the V gene TRBV20-1; 7 nucleotides align to TRBD1. V was pared by 0 bases and J by 7 bases, with 14 bases of the junction left unmatched. Germline CDR1 reads DFQATT; CDR2 reads SNEGSKA (reference sequence). The CDR3 is made up of 16 amino acids. The CDR3 is CSARERGTGVAGGYTF. CDR3 bases: TGCAGTGCTAGAGAAAGGGGAACAGGGGTTGCGGGTGGCTACACCTTC.

J is TRBJ2-5 and V is TRBV12-3 or TRBV12-4; no firm D call. The CDR3 length is 13 residues. V was pared by 6 bases and J by 7 bases, with 15 bases between. In DNA, the CDR3 is TGTGCCAGCAGCCCGGAATGGGAAGGGACCCAGTACTTC. Translated, it gives CASSPEWEGTQYF.

This clonotype was observed many times. This chain joins TRBV7-9 and TRBJ2-7; the D gene is possibly TRBD1 (6 bases). Germline CDR1 reads SEHNR; CDR2 reads FQNEAQ (reference sequence). The CDR3 spans 15 residues. V gave up 3 bases and J gave up 0 bases, with 12 bases separating them. CDR3 bases: TGTGCCAGCAGCTTCTCACAGGACAGCTCCTACGAGCAGTACTTC. This gives the protein CASSFSQDSSYEQYF.

V usage is TRBV27 and J usage is TRBJ1-1; D possibly corresponds to TRBD1 (5 bases). This CDR3 spans 14 amino acids. Trimming took 5 bases from V and 2 from J, leaving 12 bases between them. The germline gives CDR1 MNHEY, CDR2 SMNVEV (reference sequence). The DNA for the CDR3 is TGTGCCAGCAGTCCAATACAGGCTAACACTGAAGCTTTCTTT. This codes for CASSPIQANTEAFF.

This sequence joins TRBV25-1 and TRBJ2-7; D is tentatively TRBD1 or TRBD2 (6 bases each). CDR1 is MGHDK and CDR2 is SYGVNS in the germline V gene. This CDR3 spans 13 amino acids. V shed 1 base and J shed 7 bases, with 11 bases lying between them. The chain's CDR3 is CASSESGGGEQYF. In nucleotides, the CDR3 is TGTGCCAGCAGTGAATCTGGAGGGGGGGAGCAGTACTTC.

In this sample, this clonotype turned up once. This chain connects TRBV25-1 to TRBJ2-5; TRBD2 might be the D (5 bases). The germline CDR1 and CDR2 sequences are MGHDK and SYGVNS. Trimming took 0 bases from V and 1 from J, leaving 9 bases between them. This CDR3 region has 15 residues. The CDR3 DNA reads TGTGCCAGCAGTGAATATCGGGGTGCCCAAGAGACCCAGTACTTC. This gives the protein CASSEYRGAQETQYF.

The V gene is TRBV2, the J gene TRBJ2-4, with a possible D match to TRBD1 (5 bases). Germline V gene lookup returns CDR1 SNHLY and CDR2 FYNNEI. The CDR3 sequence is 11 residues long. The V end lost 4 bases, the J end lost 15 bases, and 13 bases lay between the germline ends. The CDR3 nucleotides read TGTGCCAGCAGTGTGGTGGATGGGGCGTACTTC. This translates into CASSVVDGAYF.

This chain joins TRBV24-1 and TRBJ2-5; no clear D gene. V lost 3 bases, J lost 5 bases, and 6 bases lay in between. The V gene's germline CDR1 is KGHDR and CDR2 SFDVKD. The CDR3 is 12 residues long. CDR3 DNA: TGTGCCACCAGTGATCCGTTTGAGACCCAGTACTTC. Its protein is CATSDPFETQYF.

This rearrangement joins TRBV7-2 to TRBJ2-7; 7 nucleotides agree with TRBD1. Germline assignment: CDR1 SGHTA and CDR2 FQGNSA. The CDR3 contains 15 residues. The junction had 11 bases not matched to a gene; V was cut back by 5 bases and J by 4 bases. The CDR3 DNA reads TGTGCCAGCAGCCTAATACAGGGGTCCCTGTACGAGCAGTACTTC. The encoded protein is CASSLIQGSLYEQYF.

This sequence joins TRBV5-1 and TRBJ2-3; D possibly corresponds to TRBD2 (5 bases). The germline V and J ends were trimmed by 3 bases and 10 bases, with 15 bases remaining between them. The length of the CDR3 is 13 residues. Germline CDR1 and CDR2: SGHRS and YFSETQ. CDR3 bases: TGCGCCAGCAGCTCGACTCTAGCAATGGCGCAGTATTTT. It encodes CASSSTLAMAQYF.

The rearrangement joins TRBV20-1 to TRBJ2-7, with 9 bases identical to TRBD2. Germline CDR1 and CDR2: DFQATT and SNEGSKA (reference sequence). Trimming removed 4 bases from V and 6 bases from J; junction bases left unmatched: 4. This CDR3 contains 12 residues. The CDR3 sequence is CSANRLAAEQYF. CDR3 bases: TGCAGTGCTAATAGACTAGCGGCCGAGCAGTACTTC.

There are a few counts of this clonotype. The chain couples TRBV10-3 to TRBJ2-3; tentative D call: TRBD1 (5 bases). The CDR3 sequence is 14 residues long. V was shortened by 6 bases and J by 3 bases, with 13 bases between the two germline ends. CDR1 and CDR2 (germline): ENHRY, SYGVKD. The DNA for the CDR3 is TGTGCCATCAGAAAAGAATCAGGGACAGATACGCAGTATTTT. Its translation: CAIRKESGTDTQYF.

CDR3 region: CAISELGGQEQFF. The CDR3 DNA is TGTGCCATCAGTGAGTTGGGTGGCCAGGAGCAGTTCTTC. The chain links TRBV10-3 to TRBJ2-1; D gene uncertain. This CDR3 comprises 13 residues. Germline CDR1 ENHRY, CDR2 SYGVKD. V lost 1 base to trimming and J lost 10 bases, with 11 bases between them.

Details on this clonotype: This may arise from a read error, as a much more abundant clone is one base away. The chain is built from TRBV3-1 and TRBJ2-1; D is perhaps TRBD1 or TRBD2 (5 bases each). CDR3 length: 13 amino acids. Germline assignment: CDR1 LGHDT and CDR2 YNNKEL (reference sequence). The CDR3 region is CASSQAGHNEQLF. The CDR3 nucleotides are TGTGCCAGCAGCCAAGCGGGGCACAATGAGCAGCTCTTC.

The CDR3 coding sequence is TGTGCCAGCAGCACCGGACAGGGACAGACGGAGCAGTACTTC. Translation: CASSTGQGQTEQYF. The chain carries TRBV19 and TRBJ2-7; 8 bases agree with TRBD1. V trimming: 9 bases; J trimming: 7 bases; junction bases outside the gene matches: 14. Germline V CDR1 and CDR2: LNHDA, SQIVND (reference sequence). This CDR3 has 14 amino acids.

This clonotype was seen ten or more times. The V call is TRBV20-1, the J call TRBJ2-5, with 9 bases lining up with TRBD2. Germline V gives CDR1 DFQATT, CDR2 SNEGSKA (reference sequence). The CDR3 is 13 residues long. V lost 3 bases to trimming and J lost 2 bases; unmatched junction nucleotides: 1. CDR3 in amino acids: CSARTSGQETQYF. CDR3 DNA: TGCAGTGCTAGGACTAGCGGACAAGAGACCCAGTACTTC.

J is TRBJ2-1 and V is TRBV20-1; possible D gene TRBD2, 6 bases. V lost 5 bases to trimming and J lost 3 bases, with 11 bases between them. Germline V gene lookup returns CDR1 DFQATT and CDR2 SNEGSKA (reference sequence). CDR3 length: 13 residues. The CDR3 DNA reads TGCAGTGCTCCCGGGACTCTCTACAATGAGCAGTTCTTC. Amino acid sequence: CSAPGTLYNEQFF.

The rearrangement links TRBV2 to TRBJ2-5, with D possibly TRBD1 on 5 matching bases. The CDR3 is 14 residues long. Trimming left V 0 bases short and J 5 bases short, with 10 bases between. Germline V gene lookup returns CDR1 SNHLY and CDR2 FYNNEI. CDR3 amino acids: CASSEALPGETQYF. CDR3 bases: TGTGCCAGCAGTGAAGCGCTTCCAGGGGAGACCCAGTACTTC. The variable domain in full, completed from reference TRBV2 and TRBJ2-5, reads EPEVTQTPSHQVTQMGQEVILRCVPISNHLYFYWYRQILGQKVEFLVSFYNNEISEKSEIFDDQFSVERPDGSNFTLKIRSTKLEDSAMYFCASSEALPGETQYFGPGTRLLVL.